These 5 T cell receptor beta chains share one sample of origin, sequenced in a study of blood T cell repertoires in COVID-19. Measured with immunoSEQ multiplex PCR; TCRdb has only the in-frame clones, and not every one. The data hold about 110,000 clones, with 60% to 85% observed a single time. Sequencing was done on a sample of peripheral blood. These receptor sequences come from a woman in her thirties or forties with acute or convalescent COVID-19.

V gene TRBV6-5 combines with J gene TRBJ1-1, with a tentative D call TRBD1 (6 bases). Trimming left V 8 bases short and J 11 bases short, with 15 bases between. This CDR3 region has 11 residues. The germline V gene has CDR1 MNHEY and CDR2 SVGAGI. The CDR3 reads CASVDRFEAFF. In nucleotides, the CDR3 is TGTGCCAGCGTTGACAGGTTCGAGGCTTTCTTT.

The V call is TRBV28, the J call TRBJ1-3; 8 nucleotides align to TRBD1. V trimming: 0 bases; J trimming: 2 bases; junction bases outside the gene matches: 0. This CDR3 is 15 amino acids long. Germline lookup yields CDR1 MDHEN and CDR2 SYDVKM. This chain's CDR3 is CASSLWGQAGNTIYF. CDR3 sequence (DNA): TGTGCCAGCAGTTTATGGGGACAGGCTGGAAACACCATATATTTT.

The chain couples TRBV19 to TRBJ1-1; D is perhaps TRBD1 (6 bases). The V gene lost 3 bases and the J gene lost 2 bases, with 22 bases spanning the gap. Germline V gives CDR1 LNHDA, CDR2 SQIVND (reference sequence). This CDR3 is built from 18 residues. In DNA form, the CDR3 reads TGTGCCAGTAGTATGACCCCAGGCGGCCGACAGGACAACACTGAAGCTTTCTTT. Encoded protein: CASSMTPGGRQDNTEAFF.

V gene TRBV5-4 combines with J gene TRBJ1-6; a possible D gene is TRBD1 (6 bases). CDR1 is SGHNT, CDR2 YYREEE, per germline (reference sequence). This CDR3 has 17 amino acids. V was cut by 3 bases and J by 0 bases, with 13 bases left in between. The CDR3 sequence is CASSSGQPSSYNSPLHF. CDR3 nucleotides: TGTGCCAGCAGCTCCGGACAGCCGAGCTCCTATAATTCACCCCTCCACTTT.

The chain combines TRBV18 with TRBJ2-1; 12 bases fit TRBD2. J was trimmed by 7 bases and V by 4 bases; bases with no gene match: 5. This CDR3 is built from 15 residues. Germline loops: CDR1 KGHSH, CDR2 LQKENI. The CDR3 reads CASSQGLAGSNEQFF. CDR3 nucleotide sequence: TGTGCCAGCTCACAAGGACTAGCGGGGAGTAATGAGCAGTTCTTC.